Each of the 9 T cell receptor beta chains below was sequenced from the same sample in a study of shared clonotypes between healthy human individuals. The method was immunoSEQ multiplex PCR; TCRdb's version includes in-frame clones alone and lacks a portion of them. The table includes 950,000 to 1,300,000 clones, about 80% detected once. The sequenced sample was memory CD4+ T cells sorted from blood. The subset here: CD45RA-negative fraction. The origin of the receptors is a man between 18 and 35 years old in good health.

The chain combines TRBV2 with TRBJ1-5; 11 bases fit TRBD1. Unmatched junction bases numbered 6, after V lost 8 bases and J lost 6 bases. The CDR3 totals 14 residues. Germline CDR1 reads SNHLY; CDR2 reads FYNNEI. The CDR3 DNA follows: TGTGCCAGCGCCGGACAGGGGGCTTTTCAGCCCCAGCATTTT. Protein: CASAGQGAFQPQHF.

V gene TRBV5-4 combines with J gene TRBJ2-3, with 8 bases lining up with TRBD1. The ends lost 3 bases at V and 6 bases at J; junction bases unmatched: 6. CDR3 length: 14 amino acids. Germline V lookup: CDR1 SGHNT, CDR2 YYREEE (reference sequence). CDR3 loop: CASSSDRGGDTQYF. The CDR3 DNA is TGTGCCAGCAGCTCCGACAGGGGTGGGGATACGCAGTATTTT.

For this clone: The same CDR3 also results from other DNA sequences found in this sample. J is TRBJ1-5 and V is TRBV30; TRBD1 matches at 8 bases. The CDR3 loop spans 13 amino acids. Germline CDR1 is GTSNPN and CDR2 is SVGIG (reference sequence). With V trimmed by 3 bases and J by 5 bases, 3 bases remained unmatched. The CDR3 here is CAWSETGDQPQHF. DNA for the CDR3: TGTGCCTGGAGCGAGACAGGGGATCAGCCCCAGCATTTT.

CDR3 sequence (DNA): TGTGCCAGCAGCTTAGGGAGTTCAGGGGCGCGTAGCACAGATACGCAGTATTTT. Its protein is CASSLGSSGARSTDTQYF. The chain has TRBV7-2 and TRBJ2-3, with D tentatively TRBD1 (6 bases). The length of the CDR3 is 18 residues. Germline V gene lookup returns CDR1 SGHTA and CDR2 FQGNSA. V lost 1 base and J lost 0, with 17 bases in between.

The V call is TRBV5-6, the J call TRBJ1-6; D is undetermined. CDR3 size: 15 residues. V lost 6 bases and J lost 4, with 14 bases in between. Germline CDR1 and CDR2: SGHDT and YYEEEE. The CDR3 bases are TGTGCCAGCACTATAGCCCGGGGATATAATTCACCCCTCCACTTT. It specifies CASTIARGYNSPLHF.

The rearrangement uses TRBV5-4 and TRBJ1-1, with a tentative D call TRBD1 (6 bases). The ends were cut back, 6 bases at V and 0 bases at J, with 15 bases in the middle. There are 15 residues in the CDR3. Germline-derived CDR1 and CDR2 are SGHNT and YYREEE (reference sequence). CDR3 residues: CASTPAGALNTEAFF. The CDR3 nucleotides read TGTGCCAGCACGCCGGCGGGGGCTTTGAACACTGAAGCTTTCTTT.

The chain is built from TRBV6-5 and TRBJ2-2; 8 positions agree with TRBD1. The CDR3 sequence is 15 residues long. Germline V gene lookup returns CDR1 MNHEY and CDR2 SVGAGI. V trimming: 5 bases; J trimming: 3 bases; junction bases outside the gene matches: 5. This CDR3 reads CASSGTGGYTGELFF. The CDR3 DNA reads TGTGCCAGCAGTGGGACAGGCGGATACACCGGGGAGCTGTTTTTT.

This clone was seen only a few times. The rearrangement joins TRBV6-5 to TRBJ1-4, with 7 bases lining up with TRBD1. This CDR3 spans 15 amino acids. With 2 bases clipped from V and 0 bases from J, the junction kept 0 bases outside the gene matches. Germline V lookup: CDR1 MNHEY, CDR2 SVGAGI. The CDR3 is CASSYTGATNEKLFF. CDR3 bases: TGTGCCAGCAGTTACACAGGGGCAACTAATGAAAAACTGTTTTTT.

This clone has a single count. The DNA of the CDR3 is TGCGCCAGCAGTAACAGGGGTCGGGGTGAAGCTTTCTTT. This sequence encodes CASSNRGRGEAFF. The chain couples TRBV10-1 to TRBJ1-1; 7 bases match TRBD1. The V gene end was trimmed by 5 bases and the J gene end by 7 bases; junction bases not matched to a gene: 7. The germline gives CDR1 WNHNN, CDR2 SYGVQD (reference sequence). The CDR3 runs to 13 residues.